This TCR beta chain was documented in a study of blood T cell repertoires in COVID-19. On the study more broadly: Sites in the United States, Italy and Spain provided acute and convalescent COVID-19 samples.

Participants were placed into cohorts based on the clinical history they reported. Some clones are missing from TCRdb's copy, which holds only in-frame ones; the method was immunoSEQ multiplex PCR. The table records a few hundred thousand clones, 80% to 85% of them present only once. The CDR3 consists of 14 residues. Looked up from germline, CDR1 is LNHDA and CDR2 is SQIVND (reference sequence). V shed 3 bases and J shed 2 bases, with 11 bases lying between them. The clonotype was recovered from a man between 45 and 60 years old who had recovered from COVID-19. What was sequenced was PBMCs or T cells enriched from blood (not recorded which). The chain couples TRBV19 to TRBJ2-7; maybe TRBD2 (6 bases). In nucleotides, the CDR3 is TGTGCCAGTAGTATCATGCGGGGCACCTACGAGCAGTACTTC. Its translation is CASSIMRGTYEQYF.